The clone carrying this T cell receptor beta chain was picked up a small number of times. TCRdb itself ran the 5' RACE reads through MiXCR, one entry per CDR3 protein. The table has about 58,000 distinct CDR3 sequences, 25% to 35% seen once. This record belongs to a study of T-cell memory formation after mild COVID-19. Germline lookup yields CDR1 DFQATT and CDR2 SNEGSKA (reference sequence). The CDR3 runs to 16 residues. V was trimmed by 3 bases and J by 1 base, leaving 18 bases between them. Sample: PBMCs or a T cell subset sorted from them (not recorded which). This receptor was identified in a young man who had mild COVID-19 (a few samples of this study predate the infection). Cell type and time point are not known. The chain combines TRBV20-1 with TRBJ2-5; possibly TRBD1 or TRBD2 for D (6 bases each). CDR3 in DNA: TGCAGTGCTAGCGGGGAGGTAGGGGGTATCCAAGAGACCCAGTACTTC. This encodes CSASGEVGGIQETQYF.